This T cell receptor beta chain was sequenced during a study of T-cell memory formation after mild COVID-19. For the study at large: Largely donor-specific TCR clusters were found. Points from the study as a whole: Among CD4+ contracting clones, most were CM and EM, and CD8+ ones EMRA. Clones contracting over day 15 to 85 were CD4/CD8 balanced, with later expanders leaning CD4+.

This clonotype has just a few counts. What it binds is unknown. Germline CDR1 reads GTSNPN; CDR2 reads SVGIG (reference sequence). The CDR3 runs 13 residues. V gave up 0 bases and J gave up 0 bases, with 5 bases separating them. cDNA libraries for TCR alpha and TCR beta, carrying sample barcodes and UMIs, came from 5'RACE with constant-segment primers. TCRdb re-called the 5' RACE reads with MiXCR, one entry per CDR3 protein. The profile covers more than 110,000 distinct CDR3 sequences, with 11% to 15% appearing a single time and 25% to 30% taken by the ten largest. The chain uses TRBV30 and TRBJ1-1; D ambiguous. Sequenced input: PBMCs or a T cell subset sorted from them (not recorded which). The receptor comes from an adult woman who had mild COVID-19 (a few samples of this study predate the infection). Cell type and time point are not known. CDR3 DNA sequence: TGTGCCTGGAGTGTACTGATGAACACTGAAGCTTTCTTT. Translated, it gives CAWSVLMNTEAFF.